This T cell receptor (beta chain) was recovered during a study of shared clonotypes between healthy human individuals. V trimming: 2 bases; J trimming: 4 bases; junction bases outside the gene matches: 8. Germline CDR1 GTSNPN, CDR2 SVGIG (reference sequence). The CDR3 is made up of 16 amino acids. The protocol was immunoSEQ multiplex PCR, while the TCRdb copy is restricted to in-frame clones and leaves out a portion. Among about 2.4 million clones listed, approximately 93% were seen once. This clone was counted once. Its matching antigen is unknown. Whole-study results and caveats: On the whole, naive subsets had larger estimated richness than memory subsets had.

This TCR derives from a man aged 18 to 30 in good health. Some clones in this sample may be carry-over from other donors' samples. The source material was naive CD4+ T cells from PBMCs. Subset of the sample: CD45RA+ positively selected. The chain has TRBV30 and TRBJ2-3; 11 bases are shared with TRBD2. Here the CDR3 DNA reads TGTGCCTGGAGTTATAGCGGGAGGGCCCTCTCAGATACGCAGTATTTT. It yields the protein CAWSYSGRALSDTQYF.